Presented here are 32 T cell receptor beta chains from one specimen sequenced in a study of regulatory T cells in long-lasting Graves disease. With iRepertoire HTBI primers and Arm-PCR of CDR3 regions, TCR beta libraries were built. TCRdb used MiXCR to reprocess the multiplex PCR reads, holding one entry per CDR3 protein. The table lists 550,000 to 650,000 distinct CDR3 sequences, 15% to 20% of them singletons, with more than 10% in the top ten. Time point defined: newly diagnosed GD, antithyroid drugs for less than 3 months. RNA isolated from PBMCs was used to make the TCR library. These same records also appear under a second study, on T cells in Graves' hyperthyroidism and ophthalmopathy.

The starting material was peripheral blood mononuclear cells (PBMCs), obtained at new diagnosis, from a patient treated with antithyroid drugs. These receptors originate from a man aged 18 to 29 with Graves disease.

The chain carries TRBV27 and TRBJ1-1; D not certain. Germline CDR1 MNHEY, CDR2 SMNVEV (reference sequence). The CDR3 contains 12 residues. V lost 10 bases and J lost 0, with 9 bases in between. The CDR3, as DNA: TGTGCCACCCGGACGGTGAACACTGAAGCTTTCTTT. This encodes CATRTVNTEAFF.

This clonotype occurred many times. V is TRBV3-1 and J is TRBJ1-1; perhaps TRBD1 as D (5 bases). Between the trimmed V and J ends, which lost 6 bases and 3 bases, there was a span of 11 bases. CDR1 LGHDT and CDR2 YNNKEL come from the germline V gene (reference sequence). This CDR3 contains 13 residues. The CDR3 region is CASRRTGYTEAFF. Here the CDR3 DNA reads TGTGCCAGCAGACGTACAGGCTACACTGAAGCTTTCTTT. The entire variable domain, with the rest obtained from reference TRBV3-1 and TRBJ1-1, is as follows: DTAVSQTPKYLVTQMGNDKSIKCEQNLGHDTMYWYKQDSKKFLKIMFSYNNKELIINETVPNRFSPKSPDKAHLNLHINSLELGDSAVYFCASRRTGYTEAFFGQGTRLTVV.

This clonotype was recorded at least ten times. This CDR3 is CASSLGEGGYTEAFF. CDR3 DNA: TGTGCCAGCAGCTTAGGGGAAGGGGGCTACACTGAAGCTTTCTTT. The genes are TRBV7-8 and TRBJ1-1; 7 positions agree with TRBD1. With 1 base clipped from V and 3 bases from J, the junction kept 5 bases outside the gene matches. Germline V CDR1 and CDR2: SGHVS, FQNEAQ. The CDR3 extends over 15 amino acids.

In its sample, this clonotype was seen many times. The chain couples TRBV27 to TRBJ2-1; 12 bases map to TRBD2. The CDR3 covers 16 residues. Germline CDR1 is MNHEY and CDR2 is SMNVEV (reference sequence). V lost 8 bases and J lost 0; bases outside the gene matches: 5. CDR3 sequence reads: CASRTSGTSSYNEQFF. The CDR3 DNA reads as TGTGCCAGCCGGACTAGCGGGACGAGCTCCTACAATGAGCAGTTCTTC.

This clonotype was detected many times. CDR3 sequence: CASSTSGNTGELFF. In DNA, the CDR3 is TGTGCCAGCAGTACATCAGGGAACACCGGGGAGCTGTTTTTT. This chain connects TRBV28 to TRBJ2-2; unclear D gene. This CDR3 is 14 amino acids long. V was clipped by 5 bases and J by 1 base, with 8 bases between them. The germline gives CDR1 MDHEN, CDR2 SYDVKM.

This clonotype was seen ten or more times. The V gene is TRBV12-3 or TRBV12-4, the J gene TRBJ1-2; D gene uncertain. V lost 6 bases to trimming and J lost 6 bases, with 8 bases between them. This CDR3 contains 11 residues. DNA for the CDR3: TGTGCCAGCAGGTGGAGGGATGGCTACACCTTC. It translates to CASRWRDGYTF.

The V call is TRBV19, the J call TRBJ1-1; D gene ambiguous. V lost 3 bases and J 7 bases, leaving 12 bases between the germline ends. Germline lookup yields CDR1 LNHDA and CDR2 SQIVND (reference sequence). The CDR3 extends over 13 amino acids. The DNA of the CDR3 is TGTGCCAGTAGTATTGATTGGAACGGTGAAGCTTTCTTT. Encoded protein: CASSIDWNGEAFF.

This clonotype appeared many times. The J gene is TRBJ2-1, the V gene TRBV27; 7 bases are a match to TRBD2. Germline V gives CDR1 MNHEY, CDR2 SMNVEV (reference sequence). The CDR3 has 15 amino acids. V gave up 6 bases and J gave up 8 bases; unmatched junction bases: 13. The CDR3 DNA follows: TGTGCCAGCAGCCCATTTACGGGAGGTTCTTATGAGCAGTTCTTC. Translated, it gives CASSPFTGGSYEQFF.

This clonotype was recorded many times. This chain uses TRBV27 with TRBJ2-3, with D possibly TRBD1 on 6 matching bases. The CDR3 is 15 amino acids. V lost 6 bases, J lost 2 bases, and 15 bases lay in between. Germline CDR1 reads MNHEY; CDR2 reads SMNVEV (reference sequence). CDR3 DNA: TGTGCCAGCAGCCCCACAGGGATACACACAGATACGCAGTATTTT. Translating it yields CASSPTGIHTDTQYF.

This clonotype was recorded a few times. The chain combines TRBV9 with TRBJ2-2, with D uncertain. Per germline, CDR1 SGDLS and CDR2 YYNGEE. Trimming shortened V by 3 bases and J by 2 bases, and 5 bases separated the two germline ends. The CDR3 has 13 amino acids. The DNA of the CDR3 is TGTGCCAGCAGCGGACATAACACCGGGGAGCTGTTTTTT. This translates into CASSGHNTGELFF.

This clonotype was observed many times. The V call is TRBV5-1, the J call TRBJ1-1; D remains unclear. This CDR3 has 13 residues. V was cut by 9 bases and J by 0 bases, with 12 bases left in between. The germline V gene encodes CDR1 SGHRS and CDR2 YFSETQ. For the CDR3, the DNA is TGCGCCACCCGGGATTACGTGAACACTGAAGCTTTCTTT. This gives the protein CATRDYVNTEAFF.

In this sample, this clonotype turned up a few times. The chain links TRBV5-4 to TRBJ2-1; no clear D gene. This CDR3 contains 13 residues. Germline V CDR1 and CDR2: SGHNT, YYREEE (reference sequence). V dropped 3 bases and J dropped 6 bases, with 10 bases sitting between them. The CDR3 loop is CASSSPEVNEQFF. CDR3 in DNA: TGTGCCAGCAGCTCGCCAGAGGTCAATGAGCAGTTCTTC. The full variable domain, in which reference TRBV5-4 and TRBJ2-1 provide the parts outside the CDR3, is ETGVTQSPTHLIKTRGQQVTLRCSSQSGHNTVSWYQQALGQGPQFIFQYYREEENGRGNFPPRFSGLQFPNYSSELNVNALELDDSALYLCASSSPEVNEQFFGPGTRLTVL.

The DNA for the CDR3 is TGTGCCAGTAGCTCCCGCCAGACAGGGTGGACCGGGGAGCTGTTTTTT. Residues: CASSSRQTGWTGELFF. The J gene is TRBJ2-2, the V gene TRBV19, with 7 bases aligning to TRBD1. V dropped 6 bases and J dropped 5; count of bases not matched to a gene: 12. Per the germline V gene, CDR1 is LNHDA and CDR2 is SQIVND (reference sequence). The CDR3 length is 16 residues.

This clonotype was counted ten times or more. This rearrangement joins TRBV5-1 to TRBJ2-7, with 9 bases aligning to TRBD2. The V and J ends lost 4 bases and 3 bases, in that order; junction bases with no gene match: 8. Looked up from germline, CDR1 is SGHRS and CDR2 is YFSETQ. CDR3 size: 15 residues. This CDR3 is CASSPGRTSDYEQYF. Written as DNA, the CDR3 is TGCGCCAGCAGCCCGGGCCGGACTAGCGACTACGAGCAGTACTTC.

This clonotype was observed at least ten times. CDR3 nucleotides: TGTGCCAGCTCACCAAGCATCAGGACAGATACGCAGTATTTT. As protein: CASSPSIRTDTQYF. The chain recombines TRBV18 with TRBJ2-3; D unresolved. This CDR3 has 14 residues. V lost 2 bases and J 3 bases, leaving 9 bases between the germline ends. Germline CDR1 and CDR2: KGHSH and LQKENI.

The chain uses TRBV4-2 and TRBJ2-7; TRBD2 is a possible D gene (5 bases). This CDR3 has 15 amino acids. The V gene's germline CDR1 is LGHNA and CDR2 YNFKEQ. Trimming pared 0 bases from V and 2 bases from J, leaving 11 bases between. The CDR3, as DNA: TGTGCCAGCAGCCAAGATGGTAATAGCGCCTACGAGCAGTACTTC. It translates to CASSQDGNSAYEQYF.

Ten or more counts support this clonotype. The chain carries TRBV2 and TRBJ1-1, with TRBD1 matching 9 bases. The germline V gene has CDR1 SNHLY and CDR2 FYNNEI. The CDR3 totals 16 residues. V shed 10 bases, J shed 6 bases, and the junction held 18 bases outside the gene matches. The CDR3 loop is CATSLGTGSFFSEAFF. The CDR3 DNA sequence: TGTGCCACCTCCCTGGGGACAGGGAGCTTTTTTTCTGAAGCTTTCTTT. Based on the CDR3 plus reference TRBV2 and TRBJ1-1, the full variable domain is EPEVTQTPSHQVTQMGQEVILRCVPISNHLYFYWYRQILGQKVEFLVSFYNNEISEKSEIFDDQFSVERPDGSNFTLKIRSTKLEDSAMYFCATSLGTGSFFSEAFFGQGTRLTVV.

In this sample, this clonotype turned up many times. CDR3 amino acids: CASSLDSSGNFYEQYF. The CDR3 nucleotides are TGTGCCAGCAGCTTAGATTCTAGCGGGAACTTTTACGAGCAGTACTTC. This chain joins TRBV11-2 and TRBJ2-7, with TRBD2 matching over 9 bases. CDR3 length equals 16 residues. Germline assignment: CDR1 SGHAT and CDR2 FQNNGV. J was trimmed by 4 bases and V by 0 bases; bases with no gene match: 7.

Only a few counts were recorded for this clonotype. A much larger clonotype is one base distant, so this may be a read error. The J gene is TRBJ2-7, the V gene TRBV3-1; tentatively, D is TRBD1 (6 bases). Germline values: CDR1 LGHDT, CDR2 YNNKEL (reference sequence). This CDR3 region has 11 residues. This chain's CDR3 is CASIQGGEQYF. For the CDR3, the DNA is TGTGCCAGCATCCAAGGGGGCGAGCAGTACTTC.

This chain connects TRBV7-9 to TRBJ1-5; possible D gene TRBD1, 5 bases. The germline gives CDR1 SEHNR, CDR2 FQNEAQ (reference sequence). This CDR3 contains 16 residues. The V end was cut by 1 base, the J end by 2 bases, with 12 bases between. The CDR3, as DNA: TGTGCCAGCAGCTTAGTCGGGGGGGGTGGCAATCAGCCCCAGCATTTT. Its protein product is CASSLVGGGGNQPQHF.

Worth noting for this clonotype: This may arise from a read error, as a much more abundant clone is one base away. This sequence joins TRBV29-1 and TRBJ1-1, with a possible D match to TRBD1 (6 bases). Trimming stripped 6 bases from V and 0 bases from J, with 14 bases between. This CDR3 has 14 residues. From germline, CDR1 is SQVTM and CDR2 ANQGSEA. The CDR3 region is CSVPQGTMNTEAFF. CDR3 sequence (DNA): TGCAGCGTGCCACAGGGTACCATGAACACTGAAGCTTTCTTT.

CDR3 loop: CASSPAYRGDGSYEQYF. The CDR3 DNA follows: TGTGCCAGCAGCCCGGCCTACCGGGGGGACGGCTCCTACGAGCAGTACTTC. The V gene is TRBV3-1, the J gene TRBJ2-7, with 7 bases aligning to TRBD2. Looked up from germline, CDR1 is LGHDT and CDR2 is YNNKEL (reference sequence). The CDR3 is 17 amino acids. V shed 4 bases and J 0 bases; nucleotides not matched to a gene: 12.

In its sample, this clonotype was seen many times. The chain uses TRBV6-1 and TRBJ2-7; D is perhaps TRBD1 or TRBD2 (5 bases each). The germline CDR1 and CDR2 sequences are MNHNS and SASEGT. Between the trimmed V and J ends, which lost 6 bases and 0 bases, there was a span of 18 bases. The CDR3 totals 16 residues. The CDR3 nucleotides read TGTGCCAGCAGCCTTACACGGGGCGGAGGCTCCTACGAGCAGTACTTC. It encodes CASSLTRGGGSYEQYF.

This clonotype was counted ten times or more. The rearrangement uses TRBV28 and TRBJ1-1, with TRBD1 as a possible D gene (5 bases). This CDR3 has 15 amino acids. V lost 1 base and J lost 4, with 13 bases in between. The germline V gene encodes CDR1 MDHEN and CDR2 SYDVKM. The CDR3 nucleotides read TGTGCCAGCAGTTTATCCCAGGGCAGGGCCACTGAAGCTTTCTTT. It specifies CASSLSQGRATEAFF.

This clonotype was recorded at least ten times. This chain's CDR3 is CASSEEPNTEAFF. The CDR3 DNA sequence: TGTGCCAGCAGTGAGGAGCCGAACACTGAAGCTTTCTTT. This chain joins TRBV6-2 or TRBV6-3 and TRBJ1-1; D unclear. The ends were cut back, 5 bases at V and 1 base at J, with 8 bases in the middle. The CDR3 extends over 13 amino acids. CDR1 and CDR2 from the germline V gene are MNHEY and SVGEGT.

The chain has TRBV19 and TRBJ2-7, with D possibly TRBD2 on 5 matching bases. Germline V gene data show CDR1 as LNHDA and CDR2 as SQIVND (reference sequence). V was shortened by 11 bases and J by 3 bases, with 17 bases between the two germline ends. This CDR3 contains 13 residues. The CDR3 DNA follows: TGTGCCTCCGCGGCAGGACTTGGCTACGAGCAGTACTTC. Translating it yields CASAAGLGYEQYF.

This clonotype was seen at least ten times. The rearrangement joins TRBV28 to TRBJ2-5; 7 bases agree with TRBD1. This CDR3 region has 14 residues. CDR1 is MDHEN, CDR2 SYDVKM, per germline. Germline trimming cut 1 base from V and 5 bases from J; bases unmatched to any gene: 4. CDR3 sequence (DNA): TGTGCCAGCAGTTTATTTAACAGGGGTGAGACCCAGTACTTC. As protein: CASSLFNRGETQYF.

This clonotype appeared many times. CDR3 sequence (DNA): TGTGCCAGCAGTACCCTGGGGACAGGATCGTACGAGCAGTACTTC. This encodes CASSTLGTGSYEQYF. This chain links TRBV12-3 or TRBV12-4 with TRBJ2-7; TRBD1 aligns across 8 bases. V lost 5 bases to trimming and J lost 4 bases; unmatched junction nucleotides: 10. This CDR3 comprises 15 residues.

The CDR3 sequence is CASSGGVPDRESEAFF. For the CDR3, the DNA is TGTGCCAGCAGCGGGGGAGTGCCGGACAGGGAATCTGAAGCTTTCTTT. The J gene is TRBJ1-1, the V gene TRBV9; 8 bases are a match to TRBD1. This CDR3 has 16 amino acids. Losses at the gene ends were 3 bases for V and 6 bases for J; bases not matched to a gene: 13. The V gene's germline CDR1 is SGDLS and CDR2 YYNGEE.

This clonotype occurred many times. This chain links TRBV20-1 with TRBJ2-7, with TRBD2 as a possible D gene (5 bases). Germline CDR1 reads DFQATT; CDR2 reads SNEGSKA (reference sequence). The CDR3 spans 13 residues. V was shortened by 1 base and J by 2 bases, with 9 bases between the two germline ends. CDR3 residues: CSARAPGTYEQYF. In DNA, the CDR3 is TGCAGTGCTAGAGCCCCGGGAACCTACGAGCAGTACTTC.

The V gene is TRBV5-1, the J gene TRBJ2-6, with D unclear. Per the germline V gene, CDR1 is SGHRS and CDR2 is YFSETQ. The ends were cut back, 0 bases at V and 2 bases at J, with 6 bases in the middle. This CDR3 spans 15 amino acids. CDR3 nucleotide sequence: TGCGCCAGCAGCTTGGACGTTACTGGGGCCAACGTCCTGACTTTC. It encodes CASSLDVTGANVLTF.

V and J are TRBV18 and TRBJ1-6, with a weak D call TRBD1 (6 bases). The CDR3 extends over 13 amino acids. Trimming left V 5 bases short and J 8 bases short, with 10 bases between. Germline CDR1 KGHSH, CDR2 LQKENI. CDR3 residues: CASSSNRDSPLHF. The CDR3 DNA reads TGTGCCAGCTCATCAAACAGGGATTCACCCCTCCACTTT.